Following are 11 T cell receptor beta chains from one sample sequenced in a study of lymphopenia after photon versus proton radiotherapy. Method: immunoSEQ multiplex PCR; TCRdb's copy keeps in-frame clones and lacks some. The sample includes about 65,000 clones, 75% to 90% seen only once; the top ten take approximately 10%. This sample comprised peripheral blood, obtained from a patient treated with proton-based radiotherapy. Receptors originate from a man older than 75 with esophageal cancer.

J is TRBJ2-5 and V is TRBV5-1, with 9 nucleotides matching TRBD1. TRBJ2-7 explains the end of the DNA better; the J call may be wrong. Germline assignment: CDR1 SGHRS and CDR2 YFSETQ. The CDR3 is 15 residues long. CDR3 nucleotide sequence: TGCGCCAGCAGCTTGGGCGGACAGGGGTTGGACGAGCAGTACTTC. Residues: CASSLGGQGLDEQYF.

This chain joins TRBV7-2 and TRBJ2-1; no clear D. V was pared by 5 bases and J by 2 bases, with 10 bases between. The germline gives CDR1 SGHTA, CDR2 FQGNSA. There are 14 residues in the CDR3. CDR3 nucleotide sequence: TGTGCCAGCAGCCCACTATTGGCCTACAATGAGCAGTTCTTC. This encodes CASSPLLAYNEQFF.

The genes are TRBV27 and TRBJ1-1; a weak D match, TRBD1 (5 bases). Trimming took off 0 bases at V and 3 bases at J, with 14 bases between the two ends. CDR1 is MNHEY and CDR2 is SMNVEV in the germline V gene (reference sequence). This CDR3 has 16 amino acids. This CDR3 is CASSLSPQERDTEAFF. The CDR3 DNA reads TGTGCCAGCAGTTTATCACCACAGGAGAGGGACACTGAAGCTTTCTTT.

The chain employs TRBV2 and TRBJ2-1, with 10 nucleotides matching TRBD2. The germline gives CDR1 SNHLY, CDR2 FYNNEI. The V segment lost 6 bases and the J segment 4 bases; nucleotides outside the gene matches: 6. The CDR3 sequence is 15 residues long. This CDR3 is CASRPTSGPYNEQFF. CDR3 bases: TGTGCCAGCAGACCGACTAGCGGGCCTTACAATGAGCAGTTCTTC.

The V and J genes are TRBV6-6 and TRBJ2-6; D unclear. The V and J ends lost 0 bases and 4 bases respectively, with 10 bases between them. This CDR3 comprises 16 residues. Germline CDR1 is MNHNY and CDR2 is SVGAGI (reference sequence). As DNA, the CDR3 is TGTGCCAGCAGTTACTCGAAACTGGGGGGGGCCAACGTCCTGACTTTC. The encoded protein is CASSYSKLGGANVLTF.

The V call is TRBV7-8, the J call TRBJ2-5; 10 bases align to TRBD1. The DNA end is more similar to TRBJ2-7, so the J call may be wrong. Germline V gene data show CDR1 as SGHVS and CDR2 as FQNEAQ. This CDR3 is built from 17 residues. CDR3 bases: TGTGCCAGCAGCTTAAGGGGCGCGGGACAGGGGATCAACGAGCAGTACTTC. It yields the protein CASSLRGAGQGINEQYF.

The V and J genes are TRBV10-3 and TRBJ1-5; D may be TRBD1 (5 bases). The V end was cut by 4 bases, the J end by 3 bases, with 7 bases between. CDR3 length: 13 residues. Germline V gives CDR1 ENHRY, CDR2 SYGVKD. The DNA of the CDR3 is TGTGCCATCAGTGTCGGGACCAATCAGCCCCAGCATTTT. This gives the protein CAISVGTNQPQHF.

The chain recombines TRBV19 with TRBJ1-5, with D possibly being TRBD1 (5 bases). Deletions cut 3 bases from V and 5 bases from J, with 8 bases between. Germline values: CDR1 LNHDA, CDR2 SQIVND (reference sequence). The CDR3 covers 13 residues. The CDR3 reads CASSIGGHQPQHF. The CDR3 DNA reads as TGTGCCAGTAGTATTGGGGGTCATCAGCCCCAGCATTTT.

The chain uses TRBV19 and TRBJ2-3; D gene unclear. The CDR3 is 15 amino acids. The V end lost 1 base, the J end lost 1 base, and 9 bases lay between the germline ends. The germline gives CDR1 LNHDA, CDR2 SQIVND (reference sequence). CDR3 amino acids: CASSIGVQGTDTQYF. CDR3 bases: TGTGCCAGTAGTATAGGGGTGCAGGGCACAGATACGCAGTATTTT. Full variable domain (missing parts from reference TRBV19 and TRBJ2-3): DGGITQSPKYLFRKEGQNVTLSCEQNLNHDAMYWYRQDPGQGLRLIYYSQIVNDFQKGDIAEGYSVSREKKESFPLTVTSAQKNPTAFYLCASSIGVQGTDTQYFGPGTRLTVL.

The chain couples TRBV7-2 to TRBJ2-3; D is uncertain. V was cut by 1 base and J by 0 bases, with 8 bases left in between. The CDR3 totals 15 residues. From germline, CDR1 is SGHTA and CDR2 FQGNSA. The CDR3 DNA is TGTGCCAGCAGCTTAGTGGCCTCCAGCACAGATACGCAGTATTTT. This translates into CASSLVASSTDTQYF.

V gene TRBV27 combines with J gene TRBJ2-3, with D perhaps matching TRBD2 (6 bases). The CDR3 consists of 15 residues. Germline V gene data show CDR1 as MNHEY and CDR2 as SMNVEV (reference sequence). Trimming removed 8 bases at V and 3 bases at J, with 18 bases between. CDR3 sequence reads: CASGTIGGLTDTQYF. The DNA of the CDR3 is TGTGCCAGCGGGACCATTGGGGGGTTAACAGATACGCAGTATTTT.